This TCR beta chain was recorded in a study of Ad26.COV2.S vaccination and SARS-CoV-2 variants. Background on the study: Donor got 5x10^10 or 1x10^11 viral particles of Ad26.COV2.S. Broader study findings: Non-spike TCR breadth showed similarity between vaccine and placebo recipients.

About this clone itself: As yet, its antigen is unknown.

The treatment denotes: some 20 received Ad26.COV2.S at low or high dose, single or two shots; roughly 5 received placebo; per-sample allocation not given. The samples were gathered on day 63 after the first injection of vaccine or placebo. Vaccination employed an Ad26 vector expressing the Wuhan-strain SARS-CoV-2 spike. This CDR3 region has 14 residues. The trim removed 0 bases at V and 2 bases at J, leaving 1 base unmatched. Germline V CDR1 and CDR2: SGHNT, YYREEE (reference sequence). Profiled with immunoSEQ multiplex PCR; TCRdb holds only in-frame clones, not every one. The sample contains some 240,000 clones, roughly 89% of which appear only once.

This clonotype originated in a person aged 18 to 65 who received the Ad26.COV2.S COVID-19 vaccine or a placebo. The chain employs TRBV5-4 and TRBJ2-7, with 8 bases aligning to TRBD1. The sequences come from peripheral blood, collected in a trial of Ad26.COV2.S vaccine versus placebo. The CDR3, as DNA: TGTGCCAGCAGCTTGGGGACAGGGACCTACGAGCAGTACTTC. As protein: CASSLGTGTYEQYF.